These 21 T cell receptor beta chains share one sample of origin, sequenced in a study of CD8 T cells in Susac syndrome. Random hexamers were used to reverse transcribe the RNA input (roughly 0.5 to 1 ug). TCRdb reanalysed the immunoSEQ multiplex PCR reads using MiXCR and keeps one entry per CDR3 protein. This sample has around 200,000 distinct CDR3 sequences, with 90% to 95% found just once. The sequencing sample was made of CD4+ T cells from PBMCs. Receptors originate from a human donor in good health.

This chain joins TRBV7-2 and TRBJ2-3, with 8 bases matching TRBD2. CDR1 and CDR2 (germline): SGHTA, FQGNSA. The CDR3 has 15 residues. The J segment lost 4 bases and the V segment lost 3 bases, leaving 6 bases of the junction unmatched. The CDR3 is CASSFSGGPPDTQYF. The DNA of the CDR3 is TGTGCCAGCAGCTTCTCGGGGGGGCCACCAGATACGCAGTATTTT.

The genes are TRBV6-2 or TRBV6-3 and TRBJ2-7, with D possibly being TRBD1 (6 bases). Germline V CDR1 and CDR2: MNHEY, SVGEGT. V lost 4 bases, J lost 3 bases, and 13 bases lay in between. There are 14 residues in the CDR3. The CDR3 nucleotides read TGTGCCAGCAGTTTCCACGGGACATTCTACGAGCAGTACTTC. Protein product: CASSFHGTFYEQYF.

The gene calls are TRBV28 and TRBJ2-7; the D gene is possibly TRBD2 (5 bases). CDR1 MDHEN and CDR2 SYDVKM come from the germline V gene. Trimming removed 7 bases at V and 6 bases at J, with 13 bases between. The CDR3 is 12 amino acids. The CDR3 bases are TGTGCCAGCAATCCCGGTGAGGGCGAGCAGTACGTC. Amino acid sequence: CASNPGEGEQYV.

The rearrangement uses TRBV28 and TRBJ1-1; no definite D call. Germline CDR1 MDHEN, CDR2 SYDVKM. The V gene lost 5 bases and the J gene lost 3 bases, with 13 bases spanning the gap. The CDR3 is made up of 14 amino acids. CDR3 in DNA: TGTGCCAGCAGTGGGAACAGTGGGGACACTGAAGCTTTCTTT. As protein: CASSGNSGDTEAFF.

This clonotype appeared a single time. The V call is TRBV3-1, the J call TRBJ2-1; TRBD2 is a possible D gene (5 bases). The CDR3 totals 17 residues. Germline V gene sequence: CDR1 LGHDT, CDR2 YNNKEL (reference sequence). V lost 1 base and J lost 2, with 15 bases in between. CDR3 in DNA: TGTGCCAGCAGCCAAGGAGGGCACATCAGCCCCTACAATGAGCAGTTCTTC. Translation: CASSQGGHISPYNEQFF.

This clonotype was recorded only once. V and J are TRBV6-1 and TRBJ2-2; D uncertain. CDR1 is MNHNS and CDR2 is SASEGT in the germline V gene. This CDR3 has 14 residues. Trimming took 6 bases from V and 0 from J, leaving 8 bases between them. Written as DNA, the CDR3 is TGTGCCAGCAGACTTTACGCGAACACCGGGGAGCTGTTTTTT. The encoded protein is CASRLYANTGELFF.

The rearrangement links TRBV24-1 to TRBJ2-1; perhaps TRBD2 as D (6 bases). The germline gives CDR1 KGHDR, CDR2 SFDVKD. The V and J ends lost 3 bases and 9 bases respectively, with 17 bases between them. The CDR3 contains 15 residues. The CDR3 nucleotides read TGTGCCACCAGTGATACGACTAGAGGTGTGGTTGAGCAGTTCTTC. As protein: CATSDTTRGVVEQFF.

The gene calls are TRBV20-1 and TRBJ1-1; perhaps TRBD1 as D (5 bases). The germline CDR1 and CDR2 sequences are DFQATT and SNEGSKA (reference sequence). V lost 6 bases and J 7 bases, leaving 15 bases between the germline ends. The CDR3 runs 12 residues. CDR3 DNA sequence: TGCAGTGCCCCCCGCGTCGACAGTGAAGCTTTCTTT. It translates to CSAPRVDSEAFF.

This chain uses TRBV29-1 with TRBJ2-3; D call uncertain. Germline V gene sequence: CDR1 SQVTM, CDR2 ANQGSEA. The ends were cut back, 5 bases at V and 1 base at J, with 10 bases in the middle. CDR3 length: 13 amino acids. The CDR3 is CSVQPWGTDTQYF. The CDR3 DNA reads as TGCAGCGTTCAGCCCTGGGGCACAGATACGCAGTATTTT.

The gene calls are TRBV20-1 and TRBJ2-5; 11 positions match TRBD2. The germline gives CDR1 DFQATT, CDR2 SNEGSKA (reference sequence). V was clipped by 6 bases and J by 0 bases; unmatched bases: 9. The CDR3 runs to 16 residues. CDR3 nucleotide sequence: TGCAGTGCGGCAGCCGGGACTAGCGGAAACCAAGAGACCCAGTACTTC. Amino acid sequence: CSAAAGTSGNQETQYF.

The chain's CDR3 is CASGQDIGEQFF. The CDR3 bases are TGTGCCAGCGGGCAGGATATCGGAGAGCAGTTCTTC. The V gene is TRBV6-2 or TRBV6-3, the J gene TRBJ2-1, with no clear D. The CDR3 is made up of 12 amino acids. V lost 8 bases to trimming and J lost 10 bases, with 15 bases between them. The germline V gene has CDR1 MNHEY and CDR2 SVGEGT.

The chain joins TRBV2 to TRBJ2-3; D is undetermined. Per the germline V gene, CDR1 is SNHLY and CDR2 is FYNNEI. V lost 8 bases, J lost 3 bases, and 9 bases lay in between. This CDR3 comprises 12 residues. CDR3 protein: CASVYGTDTQYF. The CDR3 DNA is TGTGCCAGCGTGTACGGTACAGATACGCAGTATTTT.

CDR3 DNA: TGCAGCGTTGAGGCGGATGAAAAACTGTTTTTT. Translated, it gives CSVEADEKLFF. The chain has TRBV29-1 and TRBJ1-4; D remains ambiguous. CDR1 is SQVTM, CDR2 ANQGSEA, per germline. Trimming pared 3 bases from V and 6 bases from J, leaving 5 bases between. The CDR3 totals 11 residues.

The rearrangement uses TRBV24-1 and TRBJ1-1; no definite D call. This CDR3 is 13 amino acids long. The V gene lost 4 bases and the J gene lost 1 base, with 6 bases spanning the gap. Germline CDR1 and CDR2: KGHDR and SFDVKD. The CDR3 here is CATSEAQNTEAFF. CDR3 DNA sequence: TGTGCCACCAGTGAGGCCCAGAACACTGAAGCTTTCTTT.

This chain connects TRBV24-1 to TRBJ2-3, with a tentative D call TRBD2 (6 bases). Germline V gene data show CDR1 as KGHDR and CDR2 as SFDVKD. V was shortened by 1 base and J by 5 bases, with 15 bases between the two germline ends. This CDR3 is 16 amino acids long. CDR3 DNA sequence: TGTGCCACCAGTGATTTTTCGTCGACGGGGGTAGATACGCAGTATTTT. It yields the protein CATSDFSSTGVDTQYF.

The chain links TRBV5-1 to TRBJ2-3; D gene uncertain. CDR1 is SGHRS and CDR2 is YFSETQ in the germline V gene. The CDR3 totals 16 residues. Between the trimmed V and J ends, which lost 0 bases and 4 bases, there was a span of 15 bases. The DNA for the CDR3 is TGCGCCAGCAGCTTGGATGGGGTTGCGCCTGCAGATACGCAGTATTTT. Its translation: CASSLDGVAPADTQYF. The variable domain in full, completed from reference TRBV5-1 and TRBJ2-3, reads KAGVTQTPRYLIKTRGQQVTLSCSPISGHRSVSWYQQTPGQGLQFLFEYFSETQRNKGNFPGRFSGRQFSNSRSEMNVSTLELGDSALYLCASSLDGVAPADTQYFGPGTRLTVL.

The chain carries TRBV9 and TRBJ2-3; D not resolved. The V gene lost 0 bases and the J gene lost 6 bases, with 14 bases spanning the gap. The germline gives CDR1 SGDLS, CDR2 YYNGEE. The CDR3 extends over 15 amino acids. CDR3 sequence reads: CASSVATNRWDTQYF. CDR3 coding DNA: TGTGCCAGCAGCGTAGCGACCAATCGGTGGGATACGCAGTATTTT.

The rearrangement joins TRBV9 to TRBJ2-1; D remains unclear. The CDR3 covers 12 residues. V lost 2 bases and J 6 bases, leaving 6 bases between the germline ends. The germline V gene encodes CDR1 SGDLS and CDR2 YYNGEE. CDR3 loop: CASSVGSNEQFF. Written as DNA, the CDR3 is TGTGCCAGCAGCGTGGGAAGCAATGAGCAGTTCTTC.

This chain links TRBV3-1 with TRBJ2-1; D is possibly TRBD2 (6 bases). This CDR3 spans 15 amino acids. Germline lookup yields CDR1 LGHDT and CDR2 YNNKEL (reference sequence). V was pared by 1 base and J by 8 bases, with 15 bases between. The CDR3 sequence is CASSQVLLASDEQFF. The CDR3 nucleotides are TGTGCCAGCAGCCAAGTGCTACTAGCCTCGGATGAGCAGTTCTTC.

The CDR3 DNA reads as TGTGCCAGCAGCAGGACAGGCGGGTCGGTGCCCCAGCATTTT. Its translation is CASSRTGGSVPQHF. The rearrangement links TRBV12-3 or TRBV12-4 to TRBJ1-5, with 7 bases identical to TRBD1. With V trimmed by 6 bases and J by 9 bases, 11 bases remained unmatched. This CDR3 has 14 residues.

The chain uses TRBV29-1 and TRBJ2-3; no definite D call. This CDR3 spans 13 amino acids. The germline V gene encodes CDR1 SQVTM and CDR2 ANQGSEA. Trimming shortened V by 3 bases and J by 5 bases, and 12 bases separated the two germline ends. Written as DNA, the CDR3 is TGCAGCGTTGAGCGGTTGGGCCAAGATACGCAGTATTTT. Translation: CSVERLGQDTQYF.